This entry is about one T cell receptor (beta chain). This sample is drawn from a study of shared clonotypes between healthy human individuals. Sequencing was performed with immunoSEQ multiplex PCR; in TCRdb, only in-frame clones are kept and a portion is missing. The table includes under 600,000 clones, roughly 72% detected once. This sequence originates from a woman in her forties in good health. Some clones in this sample may be carry-over from other donors' samples. The specimen was PBMCs.

The CDR3, as DNA: TGTGCCAGCAGTGCCCGCCAGTACGAGCAGTACTTC. This encodes CASSARQYEQYF. The chain has TRBV2 and TRBJ2-7; D gene uncertain. V shed 4 bases and J shed 4 bases, with 8 bases lying between them. CDR3 length: 12 amino acids. Per germline, CDR1 SNHLY and CDR2 FYNNEI.